This T cell receptor beta chain was captured by sequencing in a study of shared clonotypes between healthy human individuals (dated by TCRdb to the early 2020s). With respect to the entire study: The cohort comprised a couple of women and a few men aged 18 to 49 years. Each donor's leukapheresis produced roughly between about 0.9 and 9.5 billion PBMCs. Blood TCR repertoires of a handful of healthy adults were deeply sequenced to estimate repertoire size and the extent of clonotype sharing between individuals. Different laboratories and diverse techniques were used to prepare libraries and sequence TCR repertoires, to increase sequencing depth and limit assay-specific biases. The investigation overall reported the following: Sampling was limited to blood, and TCR repertoires in tissue likely differ from TCR repertoires in blood. Pairwise subsampling indicated that sequencing depth was expected to affect the degree of clonotype sharing among donors. Because the study included a small number of donors, the genetic and exposure-history diversity represented was limited.

V drops 5 bases and J drops 0 bases, leaving 14 bases in between. Based on the germline V gene, the CDR1 and CDR2 sequences are MNHEY and SVGAGI. The CDR3 covers 15 residues, taking in both the cysteine and the phenylalanine. Kept here is only the CDR3 DNA, which spans 45 bases and is read in frame from base 1. In the case of this clone: Its cognate antigen has yet to be identified. The record has no base qualities; no much larger clone is one base away.

Healthy HIV-negative adults with no recently reported acute infections or vaccinations were included as donors. All donors were Caucasian adults living in Nashville, Tennessee, USA. For unsorted samples, around 85 million PBMCs were counted, and genomic DNA was extracted using the QIAamp DNA Blood Mini kit. After blood collection by leukapheresis, PBMCs were isolated using Ficoll-Histopaque density gradient centrifugation and then cryopreserved in the vapor phase of liquid nitrogen. TCR CDR3 regions were amplified from genomic DNA by multiplex PCR using the deep immunoSEQ assay. Extracted genomic DNA from each cell subset was distributed evenly across all wells of several immunoSEQ 96-well plates, and each plate was treated as a replicate. For unsorted PBMC, approximately 0.3 ug of genomic DNA, equivalent to around 30,000 T cell genomes, went into each replicate PCR. Ten immunoSEQ deep assay plates were used to sequence the unsorted PBMC genomic DNA. The purified libraries were quantified using a Qubit 3.0 fluorometer, sized with a Bioanalyzer 2100, and then quantified again using the KAPA Library Quantification kit. Every immunoSEQ 96-well plate was sequenced on a separate single-read 150-cycle Illumina NextSeq 550 flow cell. The study's processing was this. Because the immunoSEQ output included only junctional sequences and no quality scores, the filtering could not be the same as the filtering used for full-length reads. To assign V/J genes and CDR3, sequences were annotated using PyIR, a Python wrapper for IgBLAST v1.9, with IMGT germline references. Reads were removed for weak V/J assignments (E-value above 1e-6), missing CDR3, stop codons, out-of-frame junctions, or ambiguous translated residues. V3J clonotypes were defined by identical inferred V gene, J gene, and CDR3 amino acid sequence. Percentage overlap between repertoires was calculated by dividing the number of shared unique clonotypes by the size of the smaller repertoire. Three approaches were used to assess repertoire richness: RTK rarefaction, the Chao1 estimator, and Recon v2.1 estimates of unobserved clonotypes. The table was pulled from immuneACCESS by TCRdb, which kept in-frame rearrangements only. Such tables lose some clones; where checked, under half of the loss comes from unresolved V genes, and the rest has no known cause. The V and J calls and clone size come from that table; D and trimming were worked out from the DNA. The sample contains about 470,000 clones, roughly three quarters of them found a single time. The ten most abundant clones make up less than 15% of the sample.

The clonotype was recovered from a woman in her forties in good health. Some clones in this sample may be carry-over from other donors' samples. The chain employs TRBV6-5 and TRBJ2-7; the D gene is perhaps TRBD1 or TRBD2, each of them matching over 5 bases. The sample comprised PBMCs. The nucleotide sequence reads TGTGCCAGCAGTCCGTCTCGGGGACGCTCCTACGAGCAGTACTTC. It translates as CASSPSRGRSYEQYF.